The entry that follows covers one T cell receptor (beta chain) sequence. Its antigen is unknown. This sample was included in a study of early T cells in non-severe SARS-CoV-2 infection. On the study more broadly: Whole-blood bulk RNA, unsorted, was sequenced, and chains were unpaired.

The CDR3 covers 15 residues. V dropped 0 bases and J dropped 3 bases, with 12 bases sitting between them. Germline V gene lookup returns CDR1 LGHDT and CDR2 YNNKEL (reference sequence). Attachment of unique molecular identifiers to individual cDNA molecules was performed. TCRdb itself ran the 5' RACE reads through MiXCR, one entry per CDR3 protein. The sample lists 85,000 to 100,000 distinct CDR3 sequences; approximately 10% were seen once. The study, taken as a whole, reports: The study's VDJdb matching favored anti-spike CD8 responses and missed private and CD4 specificities.

The sample consisted of whole blood, taken at baseline. The chain couples TRBV3-1 to TRBJ2-7; D is possibly TRBD1 or TRBD2 (5 bases each). The TCR was taken from an adult who was a healthcare worker with PCR-confirmed SARS-CoV-2 infection or an uninfected control (not recorded which). CDR3 sequence reads: CASSQEPGPYYEQYF. The CDR3 bases are TGTGCCAGCAGCCAAGAACCGGGACCTTACTACGAGCAGTACTTC.